The 15 T cell receptor beta chains in this list originate from one sample, sequenced in a study of metastatic and nonmetastatic thyroid tumors. No treatment had been given to any patient before thyroid surgery. TCRdb re-analyzed the PCR reads through MiXCR. The sample lists about 33,000 clones; approximately 11% were seen once. The source material was blood. The origin of the receptors is a female donor with papillary thyroid cancer or a benign thyroid nodule (not recorded which). Some clones in this sample may be carry-over from other donors' samples.

The table lists this clone with many counts. V is TRBV19 and J is TRBJ2-2; 10 bases map to TRBD1. Germline CDR1 and CDR2: LNHDA and SQIVND (reference sequence). The CDR3 covers 17 residues. With 1 base clipped from V and 0 bases from J, the junction kept 2 bases outside the gene matches. The CDR3 DNA is TGTGCCAGTAGTATAGGGGACAGGGGCGCGAACACCGGGGAGCTGTTTTTT. Encoded protein: CASSIGDRGANTGELFF.

This clone appeared many times. The J gene is TRBJ1-3, the V gene TRBV15; the D gene is possibly TRBD1 (6 bases). Germline CDR1 reads LNHNV; CDR2 reads YYDKDF (reference sequence). V shed 0 bases and J shed 0 bases, with 9 bases lying between them. The length of the CDR3 is 16 residues. CDR3 amino acids: CATSRDPRGSGNTIYF. CDR3 coding DNA: TGTGCCACCAGCAGAGATCCCAGGGGCTCTGGAAACACCATATATTTT.

The table lists this clone with a few counts. This chain connects TRBV6-1 to TRBJ1-2; a weak D match, TRBD1 (6 bases). Germline loops: CDR1 MNHNS, CDR2 SASEGT. The CDR3 is made up of 14 amino acids. Trimming took off 2 bases at V and 7 bases at J, with 14 bases between the two ends. This CDR3 reads CASSEIFMDSGYTF. As DNA, the CDR3 is TGTGCCAGCAGTGAAATTTTTATGGACAGTGGCTACACCTTC.

This rearrangement joins TRBV9 to TRBJ2-7; D unclear. Germline CDR1 SGDLS, CDR2 YYNGEE. With 0 bases removed from V and 3 bases from J, the gap between germline ends came to 13 bases. The CDR3 is 15 residues long. CDR3 DNA sequence: TGTGCCAGCAGCGTAGGAATTGGGTGGAGCTACGAGCAGTACTTC. Residues: CASSVGIGWSYEQYF.

This clone occurred a few times. A much larger clone is a single base away; this may be a read error. This chain uses TRBV5-4 with TRBJ2-7; D unresolved. This CDR3 is built from 13 residues. Germline assignment: CDR1 SGHNT and CDR2 YYREEE (reference sequence). The CDR3 spells CASSFGNSHEQYF. The CDR3 DNA reads TGTGCCAGCAGCTTTGGGAACTCCCACGAGCAGTACTTC.

This clone was counted at least ten times. The CDR3 loop is CASGGAGGYQETQYF. In nucleotides, the CDR3 is TGTGCCAGCGGGGGGGCAGGAGGGTACCAAGAGACCCAGTACTTC. The chain links TRBV2 to TRBJ2-5; maybe TRBD2 (7 bases). Looked up from germline, CDR1 is SNHLY and CDR2 is FYNNEI. This CDR3 has 15 amino acids. V was pared by 8 bases and J by 0 bases, with 16 bases between.

This clone was seen repeatedly, ten times or more. V gene TRBV2 combines with J gene TRBJ2-7; 8 bases align to TRBD2. The CDR3 covers 16 residues. V gave up 2 bases and J gave up 7 bases; unmatched junction bases: 13. In germline, CDR1 is SNHLY, CDR2 FYNNEI. The CDR3 DNA reads TGTGCCAGCAGTGAACTTGTCTCGGGAGGGCCGGTAGAGCAGTACTTC. Translation: CASSELVSGGPVEQYF.

At least ten counts were recorded for this clone. The chain combines TRBV28 with TRBJ1-2, with D perhaps TRBD1 (6 bases). The CDR3 extends over 16 amino acids. The ends were cut back, 8 bases at V and 5 bases at J, with 24 bases in the middle. Germline V gene data show CDR1 as MDHEN and CDR2 as SYDVKM. The chain's CDR3 is CASAGPHEDRIYGYTF. The CDR3 region has the DNA TGTGCCAGCGCGGGCCCCCACGAAGACAGGATATATGGCTACACCTTC.

This clone has at least ten counts. The chain uses TRBV3-1 and TRBJ2-1, with TRBD2 identical over 7 bases. Germline assignment: CDR1 LGHDT and CDR2 YNNKEL (reference sequence). The V gene end was trimmed by 1 base and the J gene end by 6 bases; junction bases not matched to a gene: 21. CDR3 length: 20 residues. The CDR3 region is CASSQAPSIVLGGGGNEQFF. CDR3 coding DNA: TGTGCCAGCAGCCAAGCCCCTAGTATTGTGCTGGGGGGGGGAGGCAATGAGCAGTTCTTC.

This clone was observed at least ten times. In nucleotides, the CDR3 is TGTGCCAGCAGTTCCGGACAGCAAAACATTCAGTACTTC. It translates to CASSSGQQNIQYF. This chain joins TRBV6-2 or TRBV6-3 and TRBJ2-4; tentative D call: TRBD1 (6 bases). The ends were cut back, 4 bases at V and 5 bases at J, with 9 bases in the middle. Germline CDR1 MNHEY, CDR2 SVGEGT. The CDR3 has 13 amino acids.

This clone has ten or more counts. This sequence joins TRBV7-9 and TRBJ2-1, with 14 nucleotides matching TRBD2. Germline V gives CDR1 SEHNR, CDR2 FQNEAQ (reference sequence). The CDR3 runs to 16 residues. Trimming removed 5 bases from V and 9 bases from J; junction bases left unmatched: 9. Here the CDR3 DNA reads TGTGCCAGCAGCACCAGACTAGCGGGAGGGCCGGGTGAGCAGTTCTTC. Translating it yields CASSTRLAGGPGEQFF.

This clone appeared many times. The chain uses TRBV5-4 and TRBJ2-1; 7 nucleotides agree with TRBD2. The V gene end was trimmed by 3 bases and the J gene end by 5 bases; junction bases not matched to a gene: 8. The CDR3 covers 15 residues. Per the germline V gene, CDR1 is SGHNT and CDR2 is YYREEE (reference sequence). CDR3 DNA sequence: TGTGCCAGCAGCTATATAGCGGGTCCCCACAATGAGCAGTTCTTC. Translated: CASSYIAGPHNEQFF. Full variable domain (remainder filled in from reference TRBV5-4 and TRBJ2-1): ETGVTQSPTHLIKTRGQQVTLRCSSQSGHNTVSWYQQALGQGPQFIFQYYREEENGRGNFPPRFSGLQFPNYSSELNVNALELDDSALYLCASSYIAGPHNEQFFGPGTRLTVL.

This clone was recorded many times. The chain has TRBV7-9 and TRBJ2-5; D gene uncertain. The CDR3 has 11 residues. V dropped 4 bases and J dropped 3 bases, with 3 bases sitting between them. Germline V CDR1 and CDR2: SEHNR, FQNEAQ (reference sequence). CDR3 sequence reads: CASSWEETQYF. Written as DNA, the CDR3 is TGTGCCAGCAGCTGGGAAGAGACCCAGTACTTC.

This clone was picked up many times. The CDR3 DNA reads TGTGCCATCAGTGGCGGGGCAGATCAAGAGACCCAGTACTTC. It yields the protein CAISGGADQETQYF. The V call is TRBV10-3, the J call TRBJ2-5; D is perhaps TRBD2 (6 bases). This CDR3 comprises 14 residues. Germline CDR1 is ENHRY and CDR2 is SYGVKD. Trimming shortened V by 4 bases and J by 2 bases, and 11 bases separated the two germline ends.

Ten or more counts support this clone. The gene calls are TRBV9 and TRBJ2-1; D unclear. The ends were cut back, 3 bases at V and 9 bases at J, with 16 bases in the middle. The V gene's germline CDR1 is SGDLS and CDR2 YYNGEE. The CDR3 extends over 14 amino acids. This CDR3 reads CASSESYSFGEQFF. In DNA form, the CDR3 reads TGTGCCAGCAGCGAATCCTATAGCTTCGGTGAGCAGTTCTTC.